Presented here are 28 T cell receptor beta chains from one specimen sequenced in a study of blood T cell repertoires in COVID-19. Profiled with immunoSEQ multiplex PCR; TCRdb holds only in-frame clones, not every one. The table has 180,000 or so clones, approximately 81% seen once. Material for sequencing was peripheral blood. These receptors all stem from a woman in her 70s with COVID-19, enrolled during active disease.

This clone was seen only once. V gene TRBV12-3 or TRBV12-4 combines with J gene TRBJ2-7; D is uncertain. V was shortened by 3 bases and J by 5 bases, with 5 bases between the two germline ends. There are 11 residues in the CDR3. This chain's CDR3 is CASSFFHEQYF. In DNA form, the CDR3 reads TGTGCCAGCAGTTTCTTTCACGAGCAGTACTTC.

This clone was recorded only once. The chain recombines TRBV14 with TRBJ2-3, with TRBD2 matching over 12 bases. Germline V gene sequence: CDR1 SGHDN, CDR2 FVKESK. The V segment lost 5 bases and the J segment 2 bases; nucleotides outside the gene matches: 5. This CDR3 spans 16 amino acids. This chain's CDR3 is CASSETSGGPTDTQYF. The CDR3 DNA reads TGTGCCAGCAGCGAGACTAGCGGGGGACCCACAGATACGCAGTATTTT.

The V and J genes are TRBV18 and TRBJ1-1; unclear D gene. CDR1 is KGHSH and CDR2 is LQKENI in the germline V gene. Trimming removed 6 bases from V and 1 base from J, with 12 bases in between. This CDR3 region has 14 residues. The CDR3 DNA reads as TGTGCCAGCTCGGCGAGCGATCAGAACACTGAAGCTTTCTTT. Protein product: CASSASDQNTEAFF.

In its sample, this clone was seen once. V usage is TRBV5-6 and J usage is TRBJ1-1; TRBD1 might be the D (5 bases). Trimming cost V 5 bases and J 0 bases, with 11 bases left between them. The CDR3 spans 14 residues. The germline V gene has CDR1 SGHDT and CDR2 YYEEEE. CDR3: CASRYTGLNTEAFF. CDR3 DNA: TGTGCCAGCAGATACACAGGATTGAACACTGAAGCTTTCTTT.

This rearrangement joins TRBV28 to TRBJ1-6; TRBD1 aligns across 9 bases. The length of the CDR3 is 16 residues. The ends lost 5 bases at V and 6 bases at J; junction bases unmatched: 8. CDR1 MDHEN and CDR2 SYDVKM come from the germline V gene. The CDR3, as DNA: TGTGCCAGCAGTCCCCCGGGACAGGGAATTAATTCACCCCTCCACTTT. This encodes CASSPPGQGINSPLHF.

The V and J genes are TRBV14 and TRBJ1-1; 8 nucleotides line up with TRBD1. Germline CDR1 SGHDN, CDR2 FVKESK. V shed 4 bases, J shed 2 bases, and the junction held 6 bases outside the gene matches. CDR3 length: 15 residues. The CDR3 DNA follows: TGTGCCAGCAGCCGGCTGACAGGGGCTAACACTGAAGCTTTCTTT. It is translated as CASSRLTGANTEAFF. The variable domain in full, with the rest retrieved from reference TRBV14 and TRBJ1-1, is EAGVTQFPSHSVIEKGQTVTLRCDPISGHDNLYWYRRVMGKEIKFLLHFVKESKQDESGMPNNRFLAERTGGTYSTLKVQPAELEDSGVYFCASSRLTGANTEAFFGQGTRLTVV.

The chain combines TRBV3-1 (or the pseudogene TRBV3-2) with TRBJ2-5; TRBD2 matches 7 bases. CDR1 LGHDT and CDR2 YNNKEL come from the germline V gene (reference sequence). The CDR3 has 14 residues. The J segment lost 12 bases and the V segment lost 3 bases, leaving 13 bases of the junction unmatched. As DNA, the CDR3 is TGTGCCAGCAGCCATGCGGGACTACAACTCCATAAGTACTTC. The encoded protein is CASSHAGLQLHKYF.

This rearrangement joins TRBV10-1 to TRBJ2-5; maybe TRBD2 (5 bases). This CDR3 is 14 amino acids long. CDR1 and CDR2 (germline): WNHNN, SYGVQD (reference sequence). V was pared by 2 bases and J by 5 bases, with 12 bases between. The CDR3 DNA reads TGCGCCAGCAGTGAGGCGGACTCTAGGGAGACCCAGTACTTC. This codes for CASSEADSRETQYF.

Written as DNA, the CDR3 is TGCGCCAGCAGACCCCCAGGGGGGAGCACTGAAGCTTTCTTT. Encoded protein: CASRPPGGSTEAFF. The V gene is TRBV10-2, the J gene TRBJ1-1; 7 bases agree with TRBD1. The V and J ends lost 6 bases and 4 bases, in that order; junction bases with no gene match: 8. CDR3 size: 14 residues. Germline CDR1 reads WSHSY; CDR2 reads SAAADI.

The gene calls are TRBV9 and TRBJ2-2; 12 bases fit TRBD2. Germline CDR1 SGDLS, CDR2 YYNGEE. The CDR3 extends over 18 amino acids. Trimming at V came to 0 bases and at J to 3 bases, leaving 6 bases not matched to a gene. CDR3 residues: CASSVVASGGADTGELFF. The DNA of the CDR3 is TGTGCCAGCAGCGTAGTGGCTAGCGGGGGGGCCGACACCGGGGAGCTGTTTTTT.

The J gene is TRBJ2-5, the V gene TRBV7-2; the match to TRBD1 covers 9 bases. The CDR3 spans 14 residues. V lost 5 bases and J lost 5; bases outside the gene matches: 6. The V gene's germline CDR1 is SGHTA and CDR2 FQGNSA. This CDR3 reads CASSLNRGRETQYF. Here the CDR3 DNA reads TGTGCCAGCAGCCTCAACAGGGGGCGGGAGACCCAGTACTTC. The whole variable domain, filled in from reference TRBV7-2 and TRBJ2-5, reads GAGVSQSPSNKVTEKGKDVELRCDPISGHTALYWYRQSLGQGLEFLIYFQGNSAPDKSGLPSDRFSAERTGGSVSTLTIQRTQQEDSAVYLCASSLNRGRETQYFGPGTRLLVL.

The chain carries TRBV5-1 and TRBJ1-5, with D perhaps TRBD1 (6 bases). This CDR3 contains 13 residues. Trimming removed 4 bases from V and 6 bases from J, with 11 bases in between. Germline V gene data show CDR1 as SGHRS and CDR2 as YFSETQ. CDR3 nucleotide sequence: TGCGCCAGCAGCCTCCAGGGGTTTCAGCCCCAGCATTTT. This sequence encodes CASSLQGFQPQHF.

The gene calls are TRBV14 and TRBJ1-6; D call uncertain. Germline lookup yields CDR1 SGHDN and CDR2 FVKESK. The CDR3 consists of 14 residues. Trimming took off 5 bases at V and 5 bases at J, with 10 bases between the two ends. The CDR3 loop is CASSLRSDNSPLHF. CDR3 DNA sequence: TGTGCCAGCAGCTTACGATCGGATAATTCACCCCTCCACTTT. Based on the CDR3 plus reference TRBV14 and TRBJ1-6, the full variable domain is EAGVTQFPSHSVIEKGQTVTLRCDPISGHDNLYWYRRVMGKEIKFLLHFVKESKQDESGMPNNRFLAERTGGTYSTLKVQPAELEDSGVYFCASSLRSDNSPLHFGNGTRLTVT.

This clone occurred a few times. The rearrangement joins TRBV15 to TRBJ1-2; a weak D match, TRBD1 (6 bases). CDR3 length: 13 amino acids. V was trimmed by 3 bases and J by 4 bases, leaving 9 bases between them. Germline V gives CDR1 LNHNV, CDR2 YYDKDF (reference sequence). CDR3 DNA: TGTGCCACCAGCAGGCCGGACAGCTATGGCTACACCTTC. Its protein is CATSRPDSYGYTF.

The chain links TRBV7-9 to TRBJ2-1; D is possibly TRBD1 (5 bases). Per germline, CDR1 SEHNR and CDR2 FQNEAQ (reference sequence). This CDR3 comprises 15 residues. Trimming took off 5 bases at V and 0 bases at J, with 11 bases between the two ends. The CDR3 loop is CASSLDRPSYNEQFF. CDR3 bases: TGTGCCAGCAGCCTTGACAGACCCTCCTACAATGAGCAGTTCTTC.

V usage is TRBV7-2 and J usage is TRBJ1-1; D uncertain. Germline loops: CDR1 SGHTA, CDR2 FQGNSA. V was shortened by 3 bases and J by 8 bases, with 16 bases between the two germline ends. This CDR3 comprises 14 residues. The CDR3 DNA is TGTGCCAGCAGCTTCAATCTAAGGAGCGAAGAAGCTTTCTTT. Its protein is CASSFNLRSEEAFF.

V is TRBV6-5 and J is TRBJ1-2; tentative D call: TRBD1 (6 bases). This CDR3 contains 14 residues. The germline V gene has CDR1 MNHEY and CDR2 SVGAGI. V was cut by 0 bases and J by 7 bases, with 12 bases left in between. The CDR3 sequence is CASSYSRGSRGYTF. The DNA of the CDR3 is TGTGCCAGCAGTTACTCGAGGGGGAGCCGTGGCTACACCTTC.

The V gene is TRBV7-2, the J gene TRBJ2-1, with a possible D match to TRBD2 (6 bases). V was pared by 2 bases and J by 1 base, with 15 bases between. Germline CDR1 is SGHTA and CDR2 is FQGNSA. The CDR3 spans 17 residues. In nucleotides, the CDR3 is TGTGCCAGCAGCTTACAACCGGCGGGGAGGTCCTACAATGAGCAGTTCTTC. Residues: CASSLQPAGRSYNEQFF.

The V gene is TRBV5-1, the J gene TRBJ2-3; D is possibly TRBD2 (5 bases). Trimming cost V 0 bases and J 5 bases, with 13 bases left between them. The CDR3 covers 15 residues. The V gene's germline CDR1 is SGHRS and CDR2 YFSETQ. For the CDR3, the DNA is TGCGCCAGCAGCTTGGTCGCGGCCGGGAAAGATACGCAGTATTTT. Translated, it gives CASSLVAAGKDTQYF.

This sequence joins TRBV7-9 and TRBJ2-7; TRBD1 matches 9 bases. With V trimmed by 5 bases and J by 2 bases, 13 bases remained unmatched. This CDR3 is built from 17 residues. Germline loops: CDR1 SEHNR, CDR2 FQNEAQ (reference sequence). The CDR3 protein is CASSQNPGQGPTYEQYF. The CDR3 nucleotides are TGTGCCAGCAGCCAAAACCCAGGACAGGGGCCGACCTACGAGCAGTACTTC.

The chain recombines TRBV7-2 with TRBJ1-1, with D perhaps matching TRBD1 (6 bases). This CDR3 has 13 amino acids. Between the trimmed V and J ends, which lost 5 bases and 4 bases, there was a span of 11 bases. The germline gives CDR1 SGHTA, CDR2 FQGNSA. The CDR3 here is CASSATGTTEAFF. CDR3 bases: TGTGCCAGCAGCGCCACAGGGACCACTGAAGCTTTCTTT. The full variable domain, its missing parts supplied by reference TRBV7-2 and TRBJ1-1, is GAGVSQSPSNKVTEKGKDVELRCDPISGHTALYWYRQSLGQGLEFLIYFQGNSAPDKSGLPSDRFSAERTGGSVSTLTIQRTQQEDSAVYLCASSATGTTEAFFGQGTRLTVV.

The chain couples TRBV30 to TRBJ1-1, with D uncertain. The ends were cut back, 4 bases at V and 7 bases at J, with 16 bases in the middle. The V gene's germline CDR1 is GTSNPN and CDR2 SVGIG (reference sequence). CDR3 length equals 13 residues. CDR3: CAWTLSIEYEAFF. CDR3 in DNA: TGTGCCTGGACGCTTAGTATCGAATATGAAGCTTTCTTT.

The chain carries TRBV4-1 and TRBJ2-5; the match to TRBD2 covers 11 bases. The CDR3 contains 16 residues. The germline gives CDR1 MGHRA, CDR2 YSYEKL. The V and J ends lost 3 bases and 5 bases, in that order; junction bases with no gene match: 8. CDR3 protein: CASSHPLAGVRETQYF. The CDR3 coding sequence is TGCGCCAGCAGCCACCCACTAGCGGGAGTTCGGGAGACCCAGTACTTC.

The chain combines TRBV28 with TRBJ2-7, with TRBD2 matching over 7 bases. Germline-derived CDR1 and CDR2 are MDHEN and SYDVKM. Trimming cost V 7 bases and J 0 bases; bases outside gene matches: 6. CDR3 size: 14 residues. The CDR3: CASTGRGDSYEQYF. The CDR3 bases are TGTGCCAGCACTGGACGGGGGGACTCCTACGAGCAGTACTTC. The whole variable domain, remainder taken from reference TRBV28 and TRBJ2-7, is DVKVTQSSRYLVKRTGEKVFLECVQDMDHENMFWYRQDPGLGLRLIYFSYDVKMKEKGDIPEGYSVSREKKERFSLILESASTNQTSMYLCASTGRGDSYEQYFGPGTRLTVT.

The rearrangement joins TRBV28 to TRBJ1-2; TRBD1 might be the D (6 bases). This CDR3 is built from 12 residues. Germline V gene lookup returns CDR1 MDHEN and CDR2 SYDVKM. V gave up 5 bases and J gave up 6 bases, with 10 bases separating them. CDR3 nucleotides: TGTGCCAGCAGTGACAGGTCGGATGGCTACACCTTC. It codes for CASSDRSDGYTF.

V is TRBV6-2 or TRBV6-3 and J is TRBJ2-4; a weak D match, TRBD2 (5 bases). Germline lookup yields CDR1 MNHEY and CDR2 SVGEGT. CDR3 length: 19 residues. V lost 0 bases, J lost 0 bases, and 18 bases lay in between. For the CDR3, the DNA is TGTGCCAGCAGTTACTCGCGGTTAACGAACGGGATAGCCAAAAACATTCAGTACTTC. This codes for CASSYSRLTNGIAKNIQYF.

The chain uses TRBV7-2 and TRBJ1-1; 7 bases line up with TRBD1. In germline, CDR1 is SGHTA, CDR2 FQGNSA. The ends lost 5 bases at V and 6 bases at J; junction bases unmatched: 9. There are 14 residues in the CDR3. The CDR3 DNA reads TGTGCCAGCAGCCTCTTTACAGGGGCCCCTGAAGCTTTCTTT. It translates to CASSLFTGAPEAFF.

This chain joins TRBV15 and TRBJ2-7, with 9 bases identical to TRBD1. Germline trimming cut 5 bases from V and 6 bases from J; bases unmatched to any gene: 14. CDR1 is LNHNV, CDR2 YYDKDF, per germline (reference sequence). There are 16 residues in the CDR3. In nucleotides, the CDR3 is TGTGCCACCAGCGTCCGGGCCGGGACAGGGAGTAGCGAGCAGTACTTC. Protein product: CATSVRAGTGSSEQYF.